These T cell receptor beta chains were read from a single sample in a study of cytomegalovirus exposure and HLA in healthy donors. TCRdb's table, derived via immunoSEQ multiplex PCR, lists solely in-frame clones and lacks some. The profile shows about 150,000 clones, over 70% of them singletons. The sample was PBMCs. The receptors stem from a male donor in good health and CMV-seronegative. Both conserved end residues are part of each CDR3. Each record gives: clone size, V gene, J gene, D gene, CDR3 DNA, CDR3 protein. D genes are given only for firm matches. Not every row has a clone size; where given, it reads once, few, many or a size class.

.,TRBV19,TRBJ2-1,TRBD1,TGTGCCAGCACCGGGACAGGGGGCAATGAGCAGTTCTTC,CASTGTGGNEQFF
few,TRBV29-1,TRBJ2-7,.,TGCAGCGTTTTGGCAGGGGCGGACTACGAGCAGTACTTC,CSVLAGADYEQYF
.,TRBV6-6,TRBJ2-7,TRBD1,TGTGCCAGCAGTTACGGACAGGGAGTGAGGAACGAGCAGTACTTC,CASSYGQGVRNEQYF
.,TRBV6-4,TRBJ2-1,TRBD1,TGTGCCAGCAGTGGACAGGGGGGCAATGAGCAGTTCTTC,CASSGQGGNEQFF
.,TRBV18,TRBJ1-2,.,TGTGCCAGCTCACCCTCCCTGGAGGCCCTCTATGGCTACACCTTC,CASSPSLEALYGYTF
.,TRBV11-2,TRBJ1-1,.,TGTGCCAGCAGCTGGGGGGGGCATGGGGCTGAAGCTTTCTTT,CASSWGGHGAEAFF
.,TRBV4-1,TRBJ1-1,TRBD1,TGCGCCAGCAGCCAGCCGGGACAGGGGTACAGTGAAGCTTTCTTT,CASSQPGQGYSEAFF
.,TRBV28,TRBJ2-2,.,TGTGCCAGCAGTTCCCTCGGGACTCCCAACACCGGGGAGCTGTTTTTT,CASSSLGTPNTGELFF
.,TRBV28,TRBJ2-1,.,TGTGCCAGCAGTTTATCACCGGGGTACGGTGAGCAGTTCTTC,CASSLSPGYGEQFF
.,TRBV6-5,TRBJ2-4,TRBD2,TGTGCCAGCAGAGCCGGGGGGGCGACCAAAAACATTCAGTACTTC,CASRAGGATKNIQYF
.,TRBV11-1,TRBJ1-3,.,TGTGCCAGCAGCTTAACCACCCGATCCTACTCTGGAAACACCATATATTTT,CASSLTTRSYSGNTIYF
.,TRBV5-1,TRBJ2-5,TRBD2,TGCGCCAGCAGCTTGGTTGGGACTAGCGCGGAGACCCAGTACTTC,CASSLVGTSAETQYF
.,TRBV5-1,TRBJ2-1,TRBD2,TGCGCCAGCAGCTTTTTAGCGGGAGTAATCGACAATGAGCAGTTCTTC,CASSFLAGVIDNEQFF
.,TRBV28,TRBJ2-1,TRBD2,TGTGCCAGCAGTTCTTGGGCTAGCGGGGAGAGGTATCACAATGAGCAGTTCTTC,CASSSWASGERYHNEQFF
.,TRBV9,TRBJ2-2,TRBD2,TGTGCCAGCAGCGTGGGACTAGCGGGAGGCACCGGGGAGCTGTTTTTT,CASSVGLAGGTGELFF
.,TRBV30,TRBJ1-5,.,TGTGCCTGGAGTGTCAGGCTCAGATCGCCCCAGCATTTT,CAWSVRLRSPQHF
few,TRBV14,TRBJ2-7,.,TGTGCCAGCAGCCAAGTTTCGGGGTTTTACGAGCAGTACTTC,CASSQVSGFYEQYF
few,TRBV7-6,TRBJ2-6,.,TGTGCCAGCAGCCCGAGTGGGGAGACAGGCCGGGGCTTCTCTGGGGCCAACGTCCTGACTTTC,CASSPSGETGRGFSGANVLTF
.,TRBV18,TRBJ2-7,TRBD1,TGTGCCAGCTCACTTGGACAGGGCCTCTACGAGCAGTACTTC,CASSLGQGLYEQYF
.,TRBV2,TRBJ1-1,.,TGTGCCAGCAGTGAGGGGAGAGGACGGGACACTGAAGCTTTCTTT,CASSEGRGRDTEAFF
.,TRBV2,TRBJ1-1,.,TGTGCCAGCAGTGGGCAGGGGCCAACCACTGAAGCTTTCTTT,CASSGQGPTTEAFF
.,TRBV5-4,TRBJ2-7,TRBD1,TGTGCCAGCAGCTTGGCCGGGACAGGGGGCTACGAGCAGTACTTC,CASSLAGTGGYEQYF
.,TRBV19,TRBJ2-2,.,TGTGCCAGTAGTATAGTCCGGGGTTTCACCGGGGAGCTGTTTTTT,CASSIVRGFTGELFF
.,TRBV9,TRBJ1-2,TRBD1,TGTGCCAGCAGAAGTCAAGGAGGGGGCCCTGGCTACACCTTC,CASRSQGGGPGYTF
.,TRBV11-2,TRBJ2-5,.,TGTGCCAGCAGCTTACGTGGGCAAATCCAAGAGACCCAGTACTTC,CASSLRGQIQETQYF
few,TRBV7-6,TRBJ1-1,.,TGTGCCAGCAGCTTAGCGCGACAGTCCCGAGCTTTCTTT,CASSLARQSRAFF
.,TRBV13,TRBJ2-6,TRBD1,TGTGCCAGCAGCTTAACGGGACAGGGGGCTACTGGGGCCAACGTCCTGACTTTC,CASSLTGQGATGANVLTF
.,TRBV28,TRBJ2-2,.,TGTGCCAGCAGAATAGCGGAGCTTGTCACCGGGGAGCTGTTTTTT,CASRIAELVTGELFF
.,TRBV7-3,TRBJ1-1,.,TGTGCCAGCAGCTTAGGGGGGGGCAGGAACACTGAAGCTTTCTTT,CASSLGGGRNTEAFF
.,TRBV30,TRBJ2-7,.,TGTGCCTGGTTCCGGCAGGGGAGTGGTTACGAGCAGTACTTC,CAWFRQGSGYEQYF
.,TRBV28,TRBJ2-3,.,TGTGCCAGCATCACAGGGGGGGATTCTCCTAGCACAGATACGCAGTATTTT,CASITGGDSPSTDTQYF
.,TRBV10-3,TRBJ1-2,.,TGTGCCATCAGTGAGTCAGGTGGAGGGGCTAACTATGGCTACACCTTC,CAISESGGGANYGYTF
.,TRBV7-9,TRBJ1-2,.,TGTTCCAGCAGCTTAGCTAGACTGGAAATTGGCTATGGCTACACCTTC,CSSSLARLEIGYGYTF
.,TRBV5-1,TRBJ2-7,.,TGCGCCAGCAGCTTGGGGCAGGTAACCTACGAGCAGTACTTC,CASSLGQVTYEQYF
.,TRBV28,TRBJ1-1,TRBD1,TGTGCCAGCAGTCCACGTGCAGGGGGGAACACTGAAGCTTTCTTT,CASSPRAGGNTEAFF
.,TRBV7-6,TRBJ2-7,TRBD1,TGTGCCAGCAGCCGTAGGACAGGGGGCTTCTACGAGCAGTACTTC,CASSRRTGGFYEQYF
.,TRBV27,TRBJ1-2,.,TGTGCCAGCAGTTTTATGGCAGGATCGGGCTACACCTTC,CASSFMAGSGYTF
.,TRBV19,TRBJ1-1,.,TGTGCCAGCAGGGACGGGGGTGAAGCTTTCTTT,CASRDGGEAFF
.,TRBV2,TRBJ1-1,.,.,CASILAGLGTEAFF
few,TRBV6-6,TRBJ1-3,.,TGTGCCAGCAGTTTAGGGAGTGGGTCTGGAAACACCATATATTTT,CASSLGSGSGNTIYF
.,TRBV7-2,TRBJ1-2,TRBD1,TGTGCCAGCAGCTCAAGGGCACAGGGGGCGATCGGCTACACCTTC,CASSSRAQGAIGYTF
.,TRBV28,TRBJ1-2,.,TGTGCCAGCAGTCCCCAGGGATTTGGCTACACCTTC,CASSPQGFGYTF
.,TRBV4-1,TRBJ2-1,.,TGCGCCAGCAGCCCCCGCCCCCTCGAGCGGAGCTCCTACAATGAGCAGTTCTTC,CASSPRPLERSSYNEQFF
.,TRBV7-3,TRBJ1-2,.,TGTGCCAGCAGCCCCTCGGGATTTTACTACACCTTC,CASSPSGFYYTF
.,TRBV7-2,TRBJ2-1,TRBD1,TGTGCCAGCAGCCCTCGGATGACAGGGTTTACGTACAATGAGCAGTTCTTC,CASSPRMTGFTYNEQFF
few,TRBV5-1,TRBJ2-1,TRBD2,TGCGCCAGCACCCTCGCGGGACTAGCGTATAATGAGCAGTTCTTC,CASTLAGLAYNEQFF
.,TRBV10-3,TRBJ2-1,TRBD2,TGTGCCATCAGTGAGTCGACTCGGGCTAGCGGGAGGGCAGGAGGCAATGAGCAGTTCTTC,CAISESTRASGRAGGNEQFF
.,TRBV28,TRBJ1-5,TRBD1,TGTGCCAGCAGTTTATGGGGACAGGGGTACAATCAGCCCCAGCATTTT,CASSLWGQGYNQPQHF
few,TRBV7-9,TRBJ2-3,TRBD1,TGTGCCAGCAGCACCCTATGGACAGGGTCCACAGATACGCAGTATTTT,CASSTLWTGSTDTQYF
.,TRBV6-5,TRBJ2-7,.,TGTGCCAGCAGGTGGAGGGAGAAAGACGAGCAGTACTTC,CASRWREKDEQYF
.,TRBV9,TRBJ2-7,TRBD1,TGTGCCAGCAGCCCTTCGGCGACAGGGGCCCAAGGCGAGCAGTACTTC,CASSPSATGAQGEQYF
.,TRBV5-6,TRBJ1-5,.,TGTGCCAGCAGCTTGGGAGGGTCGGGTTACAATCAGCCCCAGCATTTT,CASSLGGSGYNQPQHF
few,TRBV4-1,TRBJ2-3,TRBD2,TGCGCCAGCAGCCAAGGCGGGGGGGTCGGGGATACGCAGTATTTT,CASSQGGGVGDTQYF
few,TRBV7-9,TRBJ2-2,.,TGTGCCAACCCGCGGCATGAGGGTAGCGGGGAGCTGTTTTTT,CANPRHEGSGELFF
.,TRBV28,TRBJ2-1,.,TGTGCCAGCAGTTTCCCAGGAGAGCAGTTCTTC,CASSFPGEQFF
.,TRBV4-1,TRBJ2-5,TRBD1,TGCGCCAGCACCAGATGGCCCTGGACAGGCCGGGGAGAGACCCAGTACTTC,CASTRWPWTGRGETQYF
.,TRBV9,TRBJ1-1,.,TGTGCCAGCAGCGTAGGGGAGGGGACGGGGTACACTGAAGCTTTCTTT,CASSVGEGTGYTEAFF